This T cell receptor (beta chain) appears in the sequencing data of a study of cytomegalovirus exposure and HLA in healthy donors. All donors participated as healthy donors of bone marrow. 13 Jbeta primers and 60 Vbeta primers were used for the PCR. The data were produced by immunoSEQ multiplex PCR, yet TCRdb's version contains in-frame clones alone and is incomplete. The data show about 160,000 clones, with 60% to 80% seen just once and 0.85% to 1% held by the top ten. Germline CDR1 WSHSY, CDR2 SAAADI. The ends were cut back, 7 bases at V and 7 bases at J, with 14 bases in the middle. The CDR3 extends over 13 amino acids.

The sequenced material came from PBMCs. V usage is TRBV10-2 and J usage is TRBJ1-5; D is perhaps TRBD1 (5 bases). The clonotype comes from a woman between 50 and 59 years old in good health and CMV-seropositive. The CDR3 sequence is CASTVTVTQPQHF. CDR3 nucleotide sequence: TGCGCCAGCACCGTGACAGTTACCCAGCCCCAGCATTTT.